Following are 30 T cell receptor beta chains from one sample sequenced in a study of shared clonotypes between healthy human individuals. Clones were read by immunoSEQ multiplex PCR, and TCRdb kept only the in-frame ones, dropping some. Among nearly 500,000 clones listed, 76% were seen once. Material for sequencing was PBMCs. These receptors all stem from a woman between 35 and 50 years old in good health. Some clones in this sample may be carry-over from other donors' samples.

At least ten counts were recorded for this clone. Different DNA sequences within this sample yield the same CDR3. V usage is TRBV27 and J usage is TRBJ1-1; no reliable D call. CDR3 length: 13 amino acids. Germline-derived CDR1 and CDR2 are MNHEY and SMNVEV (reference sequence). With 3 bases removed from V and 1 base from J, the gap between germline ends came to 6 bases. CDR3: CASSFIGNTEAFF. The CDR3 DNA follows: TGTGCCAGCAGTTTCATCGGGAACACTGAAGCTTTCTTT.

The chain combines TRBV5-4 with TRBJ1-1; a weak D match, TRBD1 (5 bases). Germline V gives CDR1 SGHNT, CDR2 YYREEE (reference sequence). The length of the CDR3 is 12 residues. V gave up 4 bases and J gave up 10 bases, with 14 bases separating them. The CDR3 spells CASSAGRQVAFF. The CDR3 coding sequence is TGTGCCAGCAGCGCGGGACGGCAAGTAGCTTTCTTT.

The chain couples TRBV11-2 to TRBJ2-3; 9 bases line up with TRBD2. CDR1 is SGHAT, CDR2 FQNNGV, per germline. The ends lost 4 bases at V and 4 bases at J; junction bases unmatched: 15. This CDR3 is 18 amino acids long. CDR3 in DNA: TGTGCCAGCAGCTCCATAGGGGTGGTAGCGGGAGTGGCAGATACGCAGTATTTT. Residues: CASSSIGVVAGVADTQYF.

In DNA, the CDR3 is TGTGCCAGCAAGGTAGCGGGAAACTCCTACGAGCAGTACTTC. Protein product: CASKVAGNSYEQYF. The chain combines TRBV6-1 with TRBJ2-7; 8 bases line up with TRBD2. The length of the CDR3 is 14 residues. The germline V gene has CDR1 MNHNS and CDR2 SASEGT. The V and J ends lost 7 bases and 0 bases, in that order; junction bases with no gene match: 5.

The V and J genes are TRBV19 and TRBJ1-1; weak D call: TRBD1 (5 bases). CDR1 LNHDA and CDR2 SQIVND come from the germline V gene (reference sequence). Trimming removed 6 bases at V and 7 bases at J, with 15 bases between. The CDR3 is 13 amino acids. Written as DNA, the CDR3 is TGTGCCAGTAGCTCCTTGGGGGACGGTGAAGCTTTCTTT. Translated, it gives CASSSLGDGEAFF.

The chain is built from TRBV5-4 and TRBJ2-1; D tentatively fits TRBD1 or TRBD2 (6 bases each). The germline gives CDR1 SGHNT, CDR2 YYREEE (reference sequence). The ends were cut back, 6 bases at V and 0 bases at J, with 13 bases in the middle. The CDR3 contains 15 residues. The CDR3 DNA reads TGTGCCAGCACCGAGGGGGGCAGCTCCTACAATGAGCAGTTCTTC. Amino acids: CASTEGGSSYNEQFF. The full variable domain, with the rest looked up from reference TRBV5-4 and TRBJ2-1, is ETGVTQSPTHLIKTRGQQVTLRCSSQSGHNTVSWYQQALGQGPQFIFQYYREEENGRGNFPPRFSGLQFPNYSSELNVNALELDDSALYLCASTEGGSSYNEQFFGPGTRLTVL.

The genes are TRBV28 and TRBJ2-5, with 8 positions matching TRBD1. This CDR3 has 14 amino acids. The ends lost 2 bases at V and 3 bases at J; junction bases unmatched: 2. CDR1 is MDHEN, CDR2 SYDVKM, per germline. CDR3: CASSLLQGEETQYF. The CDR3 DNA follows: TGTGCCAGCAGTTTACTACAGGGGGAAGAGACCCAGTACTTC. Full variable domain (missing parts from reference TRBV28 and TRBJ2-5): DVKVTQSSRYLVKRTGEKVFLECVQDMDHENMFWYRQDPGLGLRLIYFSYDVKMKEKGDIPEGYSVSREKKERFSLILESASTNQTSMYLCASSLLQGEETQYFGPGTRLLVL.

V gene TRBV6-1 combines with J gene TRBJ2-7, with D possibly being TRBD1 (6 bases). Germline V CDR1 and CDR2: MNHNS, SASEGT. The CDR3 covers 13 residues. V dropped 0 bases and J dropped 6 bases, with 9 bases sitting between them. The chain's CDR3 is CASSEARTVEQYF. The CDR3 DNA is TGTGCCAGCAGTGAAGCCCGGACAGTCGAGCAGTACTTC.

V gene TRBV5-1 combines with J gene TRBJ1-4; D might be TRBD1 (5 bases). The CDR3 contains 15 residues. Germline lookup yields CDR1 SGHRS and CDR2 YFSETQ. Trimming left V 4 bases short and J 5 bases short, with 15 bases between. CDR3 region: CASSSSGRKNEKLFF. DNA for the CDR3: TGCGCCAGCAGCAGCTCGGGACGGAAGAATGAAAAACTGTTTTTT.

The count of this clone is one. The CDR3 reads CSAALAGVNEQFF. The CDR3 DNA reads as TGCAGCGCCGCACTAGCGGGAGTTAATGAGCAGTTCTTC. The V gene is TRBV29-1, the J gene TRBJ2-1; 11 nucleotides line up with TRBD2. With 7 bases clipped from V and 7 bases from J, the junction kept 6 bases outside the gene matches. The V gene's germline CDR1 is SQVTM and CDR2 ANQGSEA. This CDR3 region has 13 residues.

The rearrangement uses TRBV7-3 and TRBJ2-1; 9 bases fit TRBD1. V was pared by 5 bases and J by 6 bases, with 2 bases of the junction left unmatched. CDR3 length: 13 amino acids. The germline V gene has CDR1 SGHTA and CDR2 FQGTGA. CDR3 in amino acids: CASSGTGSNEQFF. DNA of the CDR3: TGTGCCAGCAGCGGGACAGGGTCCAATGAGCAGTTCTTC.

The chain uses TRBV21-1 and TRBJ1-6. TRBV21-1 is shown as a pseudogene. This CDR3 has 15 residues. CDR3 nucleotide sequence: TGTGCCAGCAGCGCGGGGCCCTGCCCGGATTCACCCCTCCACTTT. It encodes CASSAGPCPDSPLHF.

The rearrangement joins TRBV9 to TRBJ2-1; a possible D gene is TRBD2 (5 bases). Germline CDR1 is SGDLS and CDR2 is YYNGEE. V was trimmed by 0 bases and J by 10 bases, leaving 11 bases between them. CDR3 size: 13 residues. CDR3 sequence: CASSVASLGEQFF. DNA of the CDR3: TGTGCCAGCAGCGTAGCTAGCCTAGGGGAGCAGTTCTTC.

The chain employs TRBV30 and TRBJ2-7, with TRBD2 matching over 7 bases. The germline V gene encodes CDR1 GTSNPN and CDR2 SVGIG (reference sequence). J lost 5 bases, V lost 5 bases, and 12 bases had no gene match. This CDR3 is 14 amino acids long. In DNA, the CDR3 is TGTGCCTGGTGTCGAGGGCGGGAGATAAACGAGCAGTACTTC. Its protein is CAWCRGREINEQYF.

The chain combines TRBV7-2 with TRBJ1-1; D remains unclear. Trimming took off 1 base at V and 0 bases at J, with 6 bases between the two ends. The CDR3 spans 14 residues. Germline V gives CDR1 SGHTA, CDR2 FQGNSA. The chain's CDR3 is CASSLGIMNTEAFF. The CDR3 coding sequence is TGTGCCAGCAGCTTAGGAATCATGAACACTGAAGCTTTCTTT.

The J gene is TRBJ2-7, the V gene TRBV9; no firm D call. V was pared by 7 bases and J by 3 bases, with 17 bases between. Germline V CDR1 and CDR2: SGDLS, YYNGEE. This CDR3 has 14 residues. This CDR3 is CASGAHPDDYEQYF. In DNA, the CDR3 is TGTGCCAGCGGAGCGCACCCGGACGACTACGAGCAGTACTTC.

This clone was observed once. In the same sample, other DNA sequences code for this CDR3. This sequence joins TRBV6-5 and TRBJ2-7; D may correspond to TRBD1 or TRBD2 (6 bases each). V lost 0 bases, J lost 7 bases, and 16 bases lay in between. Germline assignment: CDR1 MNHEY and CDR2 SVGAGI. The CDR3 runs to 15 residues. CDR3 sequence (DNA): TGTGCCAGCAGTTACTCGCCGACAGGCGCGGGAGAGCAGTACTTC. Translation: CASSYSPTGAGEQYF.

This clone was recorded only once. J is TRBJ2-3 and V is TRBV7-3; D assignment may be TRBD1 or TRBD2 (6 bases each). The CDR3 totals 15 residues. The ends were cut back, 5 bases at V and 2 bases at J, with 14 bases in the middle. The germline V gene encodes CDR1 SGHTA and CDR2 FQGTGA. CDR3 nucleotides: TGTGCCAGCAGCCCCGGGGGCGGGCCCACAGATACGCAGTATTTT. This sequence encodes CASSPGGGPTDTQYF. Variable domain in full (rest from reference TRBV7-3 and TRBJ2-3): GAGVSQTPSNKVTEKGKYVELRCDPISGHTALYWYRQSLGQGPEFLIYFQGTGAADDSGLPNDRFFAVRPEGSVSTLKIQRTERGDSAVYLCASSPGGGPTDTQYFGPGTRLTVL.

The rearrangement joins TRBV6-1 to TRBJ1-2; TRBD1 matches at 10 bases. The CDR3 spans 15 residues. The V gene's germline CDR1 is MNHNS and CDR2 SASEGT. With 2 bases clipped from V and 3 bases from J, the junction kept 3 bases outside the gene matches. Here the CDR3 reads CASSEMGTGDYGYTF. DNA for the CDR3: TGTGCCAGCAGTGAAATGGGGACAGGGGACTATGGCTACACCTTC.

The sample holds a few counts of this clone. CDR3 nucleotide sequence: TGTGCCAGCAGCCAGAGACTAGCGGGAGCGATGTCCTACGAGCAGTACTTC. It is translated as CASSQRLAGAMSYEQYF. The chain has TRBV7-6 and TRBJ2-7; 12 nucleotides line up with TRBD2. With 5 bases clipped from V and 1 base from J, the junction kept 9 bases outside the gene matches. Germline CDR1 reads SGHVS; CDR2 reads FNYEAQ. The CDR3 covers 17 residues.

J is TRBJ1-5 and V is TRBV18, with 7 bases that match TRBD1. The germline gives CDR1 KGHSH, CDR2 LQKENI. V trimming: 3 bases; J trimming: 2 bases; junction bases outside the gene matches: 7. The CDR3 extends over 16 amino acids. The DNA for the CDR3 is TGTGCCAGCTCACCGCGGACAGGAACGGGCAATCAGCCCCAGCATTTT. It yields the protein CASSPRTGTGNQPQHF.

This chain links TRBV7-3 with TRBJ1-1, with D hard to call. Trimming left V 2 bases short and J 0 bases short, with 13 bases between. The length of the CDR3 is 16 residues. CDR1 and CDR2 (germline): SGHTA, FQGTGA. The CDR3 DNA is TGTGCCAGCAGCTTACATGCTCGGGGAATGAACACTGAAGCTTTCTTT. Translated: CASSLHARGMNTEAFF.

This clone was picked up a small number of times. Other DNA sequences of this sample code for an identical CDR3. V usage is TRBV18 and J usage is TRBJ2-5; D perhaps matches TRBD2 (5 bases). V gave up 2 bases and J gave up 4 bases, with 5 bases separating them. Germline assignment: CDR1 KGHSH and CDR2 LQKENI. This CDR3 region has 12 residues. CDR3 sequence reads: CASSPAGETQYF. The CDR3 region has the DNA TGTGCCAGCTCACCAGCGGGAGAGACCCAGTACTTC.

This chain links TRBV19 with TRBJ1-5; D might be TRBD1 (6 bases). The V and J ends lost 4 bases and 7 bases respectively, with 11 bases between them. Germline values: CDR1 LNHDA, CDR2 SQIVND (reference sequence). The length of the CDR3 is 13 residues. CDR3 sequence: CASSKYREQPQHF. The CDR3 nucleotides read TGTGCCAGTAGTAAGTACAGGGAGCAGCCCCAGCATTTT. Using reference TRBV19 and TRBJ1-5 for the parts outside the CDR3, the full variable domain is DGGITQSPKYLFRKEGQNVTLSCEQNLNHDAMYWYRQDPGQGLRLIYYSQIVNDFQKGDIAEGYSVSREKKESFPLTVTSAQKNPTAFYLCASSKYREQPQHFGDGTRLSIL.

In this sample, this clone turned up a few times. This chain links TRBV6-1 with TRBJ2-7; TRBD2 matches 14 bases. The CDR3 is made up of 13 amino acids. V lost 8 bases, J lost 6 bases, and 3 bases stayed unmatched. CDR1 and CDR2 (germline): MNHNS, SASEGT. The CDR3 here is CASSGTSGSEQYF. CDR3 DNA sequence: TGTGCCAGCTCAGGGACTAGCGGGAGCGAGCAGTACTTC.

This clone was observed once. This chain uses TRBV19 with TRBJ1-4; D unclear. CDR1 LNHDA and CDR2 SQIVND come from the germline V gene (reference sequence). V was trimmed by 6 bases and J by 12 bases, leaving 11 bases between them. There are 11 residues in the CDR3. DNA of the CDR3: TGTGCCAGTAGCGCCTACGGAGAACTGTTTTTT. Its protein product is CASSAYGELFF.

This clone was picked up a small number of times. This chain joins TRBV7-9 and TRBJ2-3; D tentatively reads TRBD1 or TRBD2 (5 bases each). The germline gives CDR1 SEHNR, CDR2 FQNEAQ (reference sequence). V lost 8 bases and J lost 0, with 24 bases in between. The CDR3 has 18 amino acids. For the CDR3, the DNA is TGTGCCAGCTCCCCGGTGGGTTCAGGGAGCCCTAGCACAGATACGCAGTATTTT. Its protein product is CASSPVGSGSPSTDTQYF.

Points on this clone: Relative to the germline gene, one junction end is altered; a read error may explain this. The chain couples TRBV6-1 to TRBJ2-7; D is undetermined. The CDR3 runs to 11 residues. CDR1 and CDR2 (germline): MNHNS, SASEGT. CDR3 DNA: TGTGCCAGCAGTGCCGGGCGGCTGGGCGTCTTC. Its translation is CASSAGRLGVF.

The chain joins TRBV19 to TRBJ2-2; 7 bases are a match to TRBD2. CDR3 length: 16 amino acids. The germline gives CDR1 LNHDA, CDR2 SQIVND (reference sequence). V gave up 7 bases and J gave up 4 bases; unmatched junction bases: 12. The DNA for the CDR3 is TGTGCCAGTACGGGCCTGGGGAGGGGCGGCACCGGGGAGCTGTTTTTT. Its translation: CASTGLGRGGTGELFF.

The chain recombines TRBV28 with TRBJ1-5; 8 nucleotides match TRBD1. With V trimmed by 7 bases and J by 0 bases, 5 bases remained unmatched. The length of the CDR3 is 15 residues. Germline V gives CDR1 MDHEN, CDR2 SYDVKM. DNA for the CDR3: TGTGCCAGCACCTCGGACAGGGCTAGCAATCAGCCCCAGCATTTT. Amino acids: CASTSDRASNQPQHF.